Listed below are T cell receptor beta chains from one sample, sequenced in a study of T cells expressing NK-cell markers. TCRdb reanalyzed the 5' RACE reads and collapses them to one entry per CDR3 protein, without DNA. The sample totals some 390,000 distinct CDR3 sequences. Sequenced: blood T cells: a sorted CD56 or NKG2C T cell subset, CD4+ or CD8+ T cells, or bulk PBMC T cells (not recorded which). These TCRs come from a woman in her 50s in good health. Both conserved end residues are part of each CDR3.

cdr3_length j_call v_call cdr3_aa
11 TRBJ1-1 TRBV19 CAAGGFTEAFF
16 TRBJ2-3 TRBV12-3/TRBV12-4 CASSLRTSGRRDTQYF
15 TRBJ2-7 TRBV20-1 CSAPIPDRRTYEQYF
14 TRBJ1-4 TRBV29-1 CSVAPTGINEKLFF
15 TRBJ1-1 TRBV24-1 CATSDLESENTEAFF
12 TRBJ1-1 TRBV7-2 CASSSQDRKAFF
18 TRBJ2-2 TRBV7-3 CASRQVSMGPLGTGELFF
15 TRBJ2-4 TRBV3-1 CASSQVPSGGNIQYF
17 TRBJ2-3 TRBV11-2 CASSLATSESDQDTQYF
13 TRBJ1-2 TRBV2 CASGQGRINGYTF
16 TRBJ2-4 TRBV6-2/TRBV6-3 CASSYRTAQAKNIQYF
16 TRBJ1-6 TRBV29-1 CSVARTWGMKNSPLHF
12 TRBJ2-7 TRBV19 CASRDAHYEQYF
18 TRBJ2-1 TRBV6-5 CASSYSTGLAGRDNEQFF
14 TRBJ2-3 TRBV15 CATSRAGDTDTQYF
13 TRBJ2-1 TRBV7-9 CASSFSGLGEQFF
15 TRBJ1-2 TRBV20-1 CSASGDEGRRDGYTF
16 TRBJ2-3 TRBV5-1 CASSPLAGVGADTQYF
16 TRBJ2-2 TRBV12-3/TRBV12-4 CASSPEDTANTGELFF
15 TRBJ2-1 TRBV19 CASSRIETLATEQFF
11 TRBJ2-1 TRBV12-5 CASGPEDEQFF
18 TRBJ2-1 TRBV20-1 CSAIHRGGRPLSYNEQFF
14 TRBJ2-3 TRBV12-3/TRBV12-4 CASSLGSGRDTQYF
16 TRBJ1-2 TRBV4-2 CASSQDERFDSYGYTF
12 TRBJ2-1 TRBV11-3 CASSGGANEQFF
15 TRBJ2-1 TRBV11-2 CASSLIRGNYNEQFF
16 TRBJ1-1 TRBV3-1 CASSQAKGPFGTEAFF
12 TRBJ2-1 TRBV7-6 CASSSQGRSQFF
15 TRBJ1-4 TRBV5-1 CASKSVVGGNEKLFF
15 TRBJ2-3 TRBV24-1 CATRLRDYGADTQYF
18 TRBJ2-1 TRBV5-6 CASSSQFGYWALDNEQFF
16 TRBJ2-1 TRBV29-1 CSVEDVGLAGALEQFF
16 TRBJ2-5 TRBV5-1 CASSLFGLAGRETQYF
18 TRBJ2-1 TRBV20-1 CSARDSLAGGPWGHEQFF
12 TRBJ1-1 TRBV12-3/TRBV12-4 CASSLWGGEAFF
12 TRBJ2-7 TRBV27 CATRGGGLEQYF
14 TRBJ2-7 TRBV20-1 CSARVPLGLPEQYF
13 TRBJ1-2 TRBV29-1 CSVSRGGGYGYTF
17 TRBJ2-3 TRBV4-1 CASSQDRLALSTDTQYF
16 TRBJ1-6 TRBV6-1 CASSDSGQHGNSPLHF
14 TRBJ2-7 TRBV9 CASSVETQPYEQYF
14 TRBJ1-2 TRBV6-5 CASRGGGGGYGYTF
13 TRBJ2-7 TRBV27 CASSLSVIDEQYF
16 TRBJ2-1 TRBV5-1 CASSNRLAGVGNEQFF
14 TRBJ2-3 TRBV30 CAWSVTRGKDTQYF
16 TRBJ2-1 TRBV4-1 CASSRGGEVQGNEQFF